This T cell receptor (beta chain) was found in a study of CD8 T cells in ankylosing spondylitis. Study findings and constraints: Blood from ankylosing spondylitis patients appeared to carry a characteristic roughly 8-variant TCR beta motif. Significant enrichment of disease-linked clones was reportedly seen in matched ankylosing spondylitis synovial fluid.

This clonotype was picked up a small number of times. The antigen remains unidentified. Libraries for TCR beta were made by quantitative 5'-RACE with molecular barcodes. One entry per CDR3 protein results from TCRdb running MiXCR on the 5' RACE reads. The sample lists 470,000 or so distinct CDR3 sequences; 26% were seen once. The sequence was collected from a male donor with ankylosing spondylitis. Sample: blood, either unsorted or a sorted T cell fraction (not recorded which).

CDR3: CSARDLERSYEQYF. CDR3 coding DNA: TGCAGTGCTAGAGATCTCGAACGTTCCTACGAGCAGTACTTC. The chain is built from TRBV20-1 and TRBJ2-7; D not resolved. Trimming left V 0 bases short and J 1 base short, with 10 bases between. The germline gives CDR1 DFQATT, CDR2 SNEGSKA (reference sequence). This CDR3 contains 14 residues.